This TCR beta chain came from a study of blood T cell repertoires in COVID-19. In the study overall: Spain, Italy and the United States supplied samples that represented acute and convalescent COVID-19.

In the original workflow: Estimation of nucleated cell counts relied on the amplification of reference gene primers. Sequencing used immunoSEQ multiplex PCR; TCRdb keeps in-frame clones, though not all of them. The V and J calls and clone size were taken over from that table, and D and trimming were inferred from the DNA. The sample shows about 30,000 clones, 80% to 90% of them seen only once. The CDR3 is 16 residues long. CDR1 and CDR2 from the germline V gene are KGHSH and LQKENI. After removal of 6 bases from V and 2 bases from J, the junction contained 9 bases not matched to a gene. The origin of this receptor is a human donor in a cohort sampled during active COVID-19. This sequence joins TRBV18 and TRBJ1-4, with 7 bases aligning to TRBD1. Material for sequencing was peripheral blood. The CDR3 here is CASSPRNRGTNEKLFF. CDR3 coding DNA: TGTGCCAGCTCCCCCAGGAACAGGGGCACTAATGAAAAACTGTTTTTT.